This T cell receptor (beta chain) was retrieved from a study of T cell responses to AZD1222 COVID-19 vaccine. Overall study findings and caveats: Among vaccine-associated CD4 TCRs, coverage spanned spike, with dominance at 160-218 and 743-854. Clonal diversity was possibly underestimated, and white British individuals and females predominated among donors.

About this clone itself: Its specificity is unknown.

The repertoire was sequenced with immunoSEQ multiplex PCR; TCRdb's copy has only in-frame clones and lacks some. The data contain roughly 180,000 clones, roughly 91% of them seen just once; the ten biggest clones take up about 2.1%. Material: peripheral blood, obtained 28 days after the second AZD1222 dose. The clonotype comes from an adult who received the AZD1222 COVID-19 vaccine.

The CDR3 coding sequence is TGTGCCAGCAGCTCCCCCCCTCAGTATCAGCCCCAGCATTTT. It yields the protein CASSSPPQYQPQHF. The V call is TRBV12-1, the J call TRBJ1-5; the table's D gene call, TRBD1, was not cross checked with the DNA. TRBV12-1 corresponds to a pseudogene. The CDR3 length is 14 residues.